This T cell receptor (beta chain) was identified in a study of T cells in Graves' hyperthyroidism and ophthalmopathy. Preceding any ophthalmopathy symptoms, the blood sample dates from first hyperthyroidism diagnosis. The CDR3 runs to 13 residues. The ends were cut back, 3 bases at V and 3 bases at J, with 6 bases in the middle. Per germline, CDR1 LNHDA and CDR2 SQIVND (reference sequence). There were TCR beta CDR3 regions amplified from RNA transcripts. RT-PCR in the first round (using the HTBI primer set) targeted the TCR CDR3. TCRdb independently ran MiXCR on the multiplex PCR reads; one entry per CDR3 protein. The sample shows around 380,000 distinct CDR3 sequences, less than 15% of them seen only once.

The V gene is TRBV19, the J gene TRBJ2-1; the D is unclear. This receptor was identified in a man aged 30 to 39 with Graves' hyperthyroidism that later progressed to Graves' ophthalmopathy. The sequenced material came from blood. The chain's CDR3 is CASSISYYNEQFF. CDR3 bases: TGTGCCAGTAGTATTTCCTACTACAATGAGCAGTTCTTC. Drawing the rest from reference TRBV19 and TRBJ2-1, the complete variable domain is DGGITQSPKYLFRKEGQNVTLSCEQNLNHDAMYWYRQDPGQGLRLIYYSQIVNDFQKGDIAEGYSVSREKKESFPLTVTSAQKNPTAFYLCASSISYYNEQFFGPGTRLTVL.